The 26 T cell receptor beta chains in this list originate from one sample, sequenced in a study of post-analysis software for immune sequencing data. Antigens for these TCRs are unknown. Unique molecular identifiers were carried by the TCR beta cDNA libraries. Each CDR3 protein gets one entry after TCRdb re-called the PCR reads with MiXCR. In the table there are a few hundred thousand distinct CDR3 sequences, 30% to 45% of which are singletons. Points from the study as a whole: TRBV5-6, TRBV5-1 and TRBV20-1 belonged to a set of about 5 TRBV segments that were more frequent in patients than controls.

Sequenced input: blood. The origin of the receptors is a girl aged 10 to 17 with multiple sclerosis.

The chain links TRBV9 to TRBJ1-1; a weak D match, TRBD1 (6 bases). The CDR3 is 13 amino acids. V lost 0 bases, J lost 6 bases, and 9 bases lay in between. Looked up from germline, CDR1 is SGDLS and CDR2 is YYNGEE. CDR3 protein: CASSVDRTAEAFF. The CDR3 DNA is TGTGCCAGCAGCGTAGACAGGACAGCTGAAGCTTTCTTT.

The CDR3 DNA reads TGTGCCAGCAGCTCTCCGCAGGGGGGGAGCACAGATACGCAGTATTTT. This translates into CASSSPQGGSTDTQYF. The chain is built from TRBV7-9 and TRBJ2-3; D tentatively reads TRBD1 or TRBD2 (7 bases each). The CDR3 is 16 residues long. Germline loops: CDR1 SEHNR, CDR2 FQNEAQ (reference sequence). Trimming cost V 4 bases and J 0 bases, with 14 bases left between them.

This clonotype is a singleton in its sample. Germline and junction disagree at one end, which may indicate a read error. The V call is TRBV6-2 or TRBV6-3, the J call TRBJ2-3; TRBD2 agrees at 11 bases. The length of the CDR3 is 20 residues. Germline-derived CDR1 and CDR2 are MNHEY and SVGEGT. The CDR3 loop is CASSYVLAGANLASTDTQYF. In DNA, the CDR3 is TGTGCCAGCAGTTACGTACTAGCGGGGGCGAACCTTGCTAGCACAGATACACAGTATTTT.

The chain links TRBV18 to TRBJ2-1; TRBD1 matches 7 bases. Germline CDR1 reads KGHSH; CDR2 reads LQKENI. V was pared by 5 bases and J by 6 bases, with 7 bases of the junction left unmatched. There are 14 residues in the CDR3. Here the CDR3 reads CASSSLQGSNEQFF. In DNA, the CDR3 is TGTGCCAGCTCAAGCCTACAGGGGAGCAATGAGCAGTTCTTC. The complete variable domain, with remaining parts taken from reference TRBV18 and TRBJ2-1, reads NAGVMQNPRHLVRRRGQEARLRCSPMKGHSHVYWYRQLPEEGLKFMVYLQKENIIDESGMPKERFSAEFPKEGPSILRIQQVVRGDSAAYFCASSSLQGSNEQFFGPGTRLTVL.

The chain uses TRBV29-1 and TRBJ2-7; 7 bases fit TRBD2. With V trimmed by 4 bases and J by 3 bases, 6 bases remained unmatched. CDR3 size: 13 residues. Germline V gives CDR1 SQVTM, CDR2 ANQGSEA. CDR3: CSVAEGRDYEQYF. CDR3 coding DNA: TGCAGCGTTGCCGAGGGGAGGGACTACGAGCAGTACTTC.

V gene TRBV12-5 combines with J gene TRBJ2-1; D uncertain. The ends were cut back, 0 bases at V and 5 bases at J, with 17 bases in the middle. The germline CDR1 and CDR2 sequences are LGHNT and FRNRAP. The CDR3 covers 17 residues. The CDR3 loop is CASGLVPPGQGNNEQFF. CDR3 DNA sequence: TGTGCTAGTGGTTTGGTACCTCCGGGTCAAGGGAACAATGAGCAGTTCTTC. Full variable domain (missing parts from reference TRBV12-5 and TRBJ2-1): DARVTQTPRHKVTEMGQEVTMRCQPILGHNTVFWYRQTMMQGLELLAYFRNRAPLDDSGMPKDRFSAEMPDATLATLKIQPSEPRDSAVYFCASGLVPPGQGNNEQFFGPGTRLTVL.

The chain links TRBV20-1 to TRBJ2-7; D could derive from TRBD1 or TRBD2 (6 bases each). The V and J ends lost 6 bases and 2 bases respectively, with 17 bases between them. From germline, CDR1 is DFQATT and CDR2 SNEGSKA (reference sequence). The CDR3 is made up of 14 amino acids. The CDR3 nucleotides read TGCAGTGCCGCACTCGGGGGCCCTACCTACGAGCAGTACTTC. It translates to CSAALGGPTYEQYF.

This sequence joins TRBV6-2 or TRBV6-3 and TRBJ2-1, with 10 bases fitting TRBD1. Germline V gives CDR1 MNHEY, CDR2 SVGEGT. The CDR3 consists of 15 residues. V lost 2 bases, J lost 9 bases, and 7 bases stayed unmatched. CDR3 DNA sequence: TGTGCCAGCAGTTACGGAGGACAGGGGGTTTTTGAGCAGTTCTTC. This encodes CASSYGGQGVFEQFF.

The J gene is TRBJ1-2, the V gene TRBV5-1; 9 bases line up with TRBD1. Germline loops: CDR1 SGHRS, CDR2 YFSETQ. The CDR3 runs to 13 residues. With 6 bases clipped from V and 7 bases from J, the junction kept 7 bases outside the gene matches. The DNA of the CDR3 is TGCGCCAGCACCGGGACAGGGACTACTGGCTACACCTTC. Protein product: CASTGTGTTGYTF.

CDR3 in DNA: TGTGCCAGCGCCTCAGGAGGGACAGGGACCAACGAGCAGTACTTC. Its translation is CASASGGTGTNEQYF. The chain uses TRBV7-2 and TRBJ2-7; 9 nucleotides match TRBD1. The ends lost 8 bases at V and 5 bases at J; junction bases unmatched: 13. The CDR3 length is 15 residues. Per germline, CDR1 SGHTA and CDR2 FQGNSA.

The rearrangement joins TRBV5-5 to TRBJ1-6, with a weak D call TRBD1 (6 bases). The CDR3 is 17 amino acids. Deletions cut 0 bases from V and 4 bases from J, with 14 bases between. Germline V CDR1 and CDR2: SGHKS, YYEKEE (reference sequence). CDR3 loop: CASSLVGARGYNSPLHF. DNA of the CDR3: TGTGCCAGCAGCTTGGTGGGGGCTCGGGGGTATAATTCACCCCTCCACTTT.

The CDR3 is CASSLRDTGFETQYF. The CDR3 DNA sequence: TGCGCCAGCAGCCTCCGGGACACGGGGTTTGAGACCCAGTACTTC. This sequence joins TRBV4-3 and TRBJ2-5; tentative D call: TRBD1 (6 bases). V was trimmed by 4 bases and J by 5 bases, leaving 17 bases between them. CDR3 length: 15 residues. From germline, CDR1 is LGHNA and CDR2 YSLEER.

The V and J genes are TRBV25-1 and TRBJ2-5; D unclear. This CDR3 region has 14 residues. The V end was cut by 3 bases, the J end by 6 bases, with 14 bases between. Germline loops: CDR1 MGHDK, CDR2 SYGVNS. DNA for the CDR3: TGTGCCAGCAGTGAGGCCGAAGGAATCAAGACCCAGTACTTC. This translates into CASSEAEGIKTQYF. The variable domain in full, with the rest retrieved from reference TRBV25-1 and TRBJ2-5, is EADIYQTPRYLVIGTGKKITLECSQTMGHDKMYWYQQDPGMELHLIHYSYGVNSTEKGDLSSESTVSRIRTEHFPLTLESARPSHTSQYLCASSEAEGIKTQYFGPGTRLLVL.

This clonotype was detected a few times. The junction departs from germline at one end; a sequencing error may be responsible. The chain recombines TRBV18 with TRBJ2-7; 11 bases are shared with TRBD1. Germline V lookup: CDR1 KGHSH, CDR2 LQKENI. This CDR3 spans 14 amino acids. CDR3 bases: TGTGCTAGCTCAGCGGACAGGGGGCTCGACGAGCAGTACTTC. This encodes CASSADRGLDEQYF.

This clonotype was counted at least ten times. The chain is built from TRBV20-1 and TRBJ2-1, with 8 bases matching TRBD2. Per the germline V gene, CDR1 is DFQATT and CDR2 is SNEGSKA (reference sequence). Trimming took 2 bases from V and 5 from J; bases not matched to a gene: 5. This CDR3 region has 14 residues. The CDR3 is CSARSWTSHNEQFF. DNA of the CDR3: TGCAGTGCTAGATCTTGGACTAGCCACAATGAGCAGTTCTTC.

As DNA, the CDR3 is TGTGCCAGCGGCACCCGGGTCCAGGTCACCTACGAGCAGTACTTC. Translated: CASGTRVQVTYEQYF. The chain has TRBV3-1 and TRBJ2-7; D gene uncertain. With 8 bases removed from V and 2 bases from J, the gap between germline ends came to 19 bases. From germline, CDR1 is LGHDT and CDR2 YNNKEL (reference sequence). This CDR3 is 15 amino acids long.

This clonotype has just a few counts. This chain links TRBV7-9 with TRBJ1-1, with D unclear. Germline values: CDR1 SEHNR, CDR2 FQNEAQ (reference sequence). This CDR3 is built from 15 residues. V was pared by 4 bases and J by 1 base, with 13 bases between. The CDR3 spells CASSSWRVTNTEAFF. The DNA for the CDR3 is TGTGCCAGCAGCTCCTGGAGGGTGACGAACACTGAAGCTTTCTTT.

Only a few counts were recorded for this clonotype. V and J are TRBV6-5 and TRBJ2-3; no firm D call. The CDR3 length is 16 residues. Germline values: CDR1 MNHEY, CDR2 SVGAGI. The germline V and J ends were trimmed by 5 bases and 1 base, with 16 bases remaining between them. CDR3 loop: CASSGDSLVGTDTQYF. CDR3 bases: TGTGCCAGCAGTGGAGACTCTCTCGTAGGCACAGATACGCAGTATTTT.

The chain couples TRBV4-3 to TRBJ2-7; the D gene is possibly TRBD1 (5 bases). This CDR3 is built from 16 residues. The V gene lost 0 bases and the J gene lost 0 bases, with 12 bases spanning the gap. Germline V gene sequence: CDR1 LGHNA, CDR2 YSLEER. The CDR3 sequence is CASSQENRIDSYEQYF. The CDR3 DNA sequence: TGCGCCAGCAGCCAAGAGAACAGGATCGACTCCTACGAGCAGTACTTC.

The rearrangement joins TRBV12-3 or TRBV12-4 to TRBJ2-3, with D maybe TRBD1 (5 bases). Between the trimmed V and J ends, which lost 3 bases and 6 bases, there was a span of 13 bases. CDR3 length: 14 amino acids. The CDR3, as DNA: TGTGCCAGCAGTTTCCAGGGAAAGTTGGATACGCAGTATTTT. It codes for CASSFQGKLDTQYF.

The rearrangement links TRBV12-3 or TRBV12-4 to TRBJ2-5; TRBD1 might be the D (6 bases). The assigned J gene may be wrong: the sequence end matches TRBJ2-7 better. This CDR3 is 13 amino acids long. The CDR3 nucleotides read TGTGCCAGCAGTTTAGGTCACAGGGACGAGCAGTACTTC. Translating gives CASSLGHRDEQYF.

This clonotype has only a few counts. The rearrangement links TRBV20-1 to TRBJ2-1; no clear D. Germline loops: CDR1 DFQATT, CDR2 SNEGSKA (reference sequence). The V and J ends lost 3 bases and 1 base respectively, with 22 bases between them. The CDR3 contains 18 residues. The CDR3 region is CSASSPGSPGRSYNEQFF. The CDR3 DNA reads TGCAGTGCTAGCAGCCCGGGCTCACCCGGCAGGTCCTACAATGAGCAGTTCTTC.

This clonotype was seen many times. The junction differs from germline at one of its ends, possibly a read error. The chain recombines TRBV5-1 with TRBJ2-5; D perhaps matches TRBD2 (6 bases). Germline values: CDR1 SGHRS, CDR2 YFSETQ. There are 14 residues in the CDR3. The CDR3 is CASSLGTGEETQYF. CDR3 DNA: TGTGCCAGCAGCTTGGGGACGGGGGAAGAGACCCAGTACTTC.

This chain links TRBV7-9 with TRBJ1-6, with TRBD1 matching over 9 bases. With V trimmed by 3 bases and J by 9 bases, 3 bases remained unmatched. CDR3 length equals 14 residues. Germline V gene data show CDR1 as SEHNR and CDR2 as FQNEAQ (reference sequence). CDR3 in amino acids: CASSFPGQGSPLHF. DNA of the CDR3: TGTGCCAGCAGCTTCCCGGGACAGGGTTCACCCCTCCACTTT.

V is TRBV13 and J is TRBJ2-5; D is perhaps TRBD2 (6 bases). Trimming removed 4 bases from V and 5 bases from J, with 17 bases in between. The CDR3 spans 15 residues. CDR1 is PRHDT, CDR2 FYEKMQ, per germline (reference sequence). CDR3 sequence: CASSSRDWRRETQYF. Written as DNA, the CDR3 is TGTGCCAGCAGCTCCCGGGACTGGAGACGGGAGACCCAGTACTTC.

The chain combines TRBV7-2 with TRBJ1-2, with D hard to call. There are 16 residues in the CDR3. The germline V gene has CDR1 SGHTA and CDR2 FQGNSA. Trimming left V 2 bases short and J 1 base short, with 14 bases between. In nucleotides, the CDR3 is TGTGCCAGCAGCTTATGGGAGGGTTGGGATAACTATGGCTACACCTTC. It codes for CASSLWEGWDNYGYTF.